The rows below give T cell receptor beta chains drawn from one sample of a study of cytomegalovirus exposure and HLA in healthy donors. The repertoire was sequenced with immunoSEQ multiplex PCR; TCRdb's copy has only in-frame clones and lacks some. The repertoire holds over 130,000 clones, with roughly 80% as singletons. Specimen: PBMCs. The source of these receptors is a female donor in good health and CMV-seronegative. Both conserved end residues are part of each CDR3. D genes are given only for firm matches. The listing skips clone size in some rows; elsewhere it reads once, few, many or a size class.

TRBD1	TRBJ2-7	15	NA	TRBV19	TGTGCCAGTAAGCCCGGGACAGGGGGTGTCTACGAGCAGTACTTC	CASKPGTGGVYEQYF
NA	TRBJ1-5	13	medium-sized	TRBV14	TGTGCCAGCAGCCTCACAGGGAATCAGCCCCAGCATTTT	CASSLTGNQPQHF
NA	TRBJ2-2	16	few	TRBV9	TGTGCCAGCAGCGTAGAAGGGAGGGGGGACACCGGGGAGCTGTTTTTT	CASSVEGRGDTGELFF
NA	TRBJ2-7	14	NA	TRBV6-5	TGTGCCAGCACCCGCAGGGGAAGTTTCTACGAGCAGTACTTC	CASTRRGSFYEQYF
NA	TRBJ1-4	12	few	TRBV7-6	TGTGCCAGCAGCTTTGAGGGTGAAAAACTGTTTTTT	CASSFEGEKLFF
NA	TRBJ2-1	15	NA	TRBV11-3	TGTGCCAGCAGCTCCCAGCCGGGGAGCGGCAATGAGCAGTTCTTC	CASSSQPGSGNEQFF
TRBD1	TRBJ1-1	14	once	TRBV25-1	TGTGCCAGCAGAGGGACAGGGGCGAACACTGAAGCTTTCTTT	CASRGTGANTEAFF
NA	TRBJ1-2	13	NA	TRBV27	TGTGCCAGCAGTTTCGAGACAGGCAGGGGCTACACCTTC	CASSFETGRGYTF
NA	TRBJ2-3	16	few	TRBV5-1	TGCGCCAGCAGCCCCCTGCCCAGGGGTGACGCAGATACGCAGTATTTT	CASSPLPRGDADTQYF
NA	TRBJ2-2	14	NA	TRBV5-5	TGTGCCAGCAGGTGGGAGCAGTCGGCCGGGGAGCTGTTTTTT	CASRWEQSAGELFF
TRBD1	TRBJ1-5	15	NA	TRBV2	TGTGCCAGCAGTGAAGACAGGGGTTCCCATCAGCCCCAGCATTTT	CASSEDRGSHQPQHF
NA	TRBJ2-5	14	NA	TRBV4-1	TGCGCCAGCAGCCAAGGGGGCGAGTATGAGACCCAGTACTTC	CASSQGGEYETQYF
TRBD1	TRBJ2-5	16	NA	TRBV5-6	TGTGCCAGCAGCTTGATGAGTAGGGGGCAGGGGGAGACCCAGTACTTC	CASSLMSRGQGETQYF
TRBD2	TRBJ2-1	18	NA	TRBV27	TGTGCCAGCAGTCGGTTCCTCGCTAGCGGGAGAAAAGTCAATGAGCAGTTCTTC	CASSRFLASGRKVNEQFF
NA	TRBJ2-7	12	NA	TRBV30	TGTGCCTGGAGTGCAGGGGGGTACGGGCAGTACTTC	CAWSAGGYGQYF
NA	TRBJ2-7	14	NA	TRBV6-1	TGTGCCAGCAGCCGACAGGACATACCCTACGAGCAGTACTTC	CASSRQDIPYEQYF
NA	TRBJ2-5	11	NA	TRBV30	TGTGCCTGGAGCGGGGGAGAGACCCAGTACTTC	CAWSGGETQYF
NA	TRBJ2-7	13	NA	TRBV5-1	TGCGCCAGCACCCAGGACAACTCCTACGAGCAGTACTTC	CASTQDNSYEQYF
NA	TRBJ1-5	14	NA	TRBV2	TGTGCCAGCAGCGAAGGCATGGGGGCTCAGCCCCAGCATTTT	CASSEGMGAQPQHF
NA	TRBJ1-1	13	few	TRBV7-9	TGTGCCAGCAGTCCCCCCGAGAGGGCTGAAGCTTTCTTT	CASSPPERAEAFF
NA	TRBJ1-2	13	NA	TRBV29-1	TGCAGCGTTGAAGAGGCGGCAGTTCATGGCTACACCTTC	CSVEEAAVHGYTF
NA	TRBJ1-2	16	NA	TRBV4-1	TGCGCCAGCAGCCAAGAAGGTTGGGGTGGAGGCTATGGCTACACCTTC	CASSQEGWGGGYGYTF